This T cell receptor (beta chain) was recovered during a study of technical replicates of blood from a handful of donors. The J segment lost 9 bases and the V segment lost 1 base, leaving 4 bases of the junction unmatched. The CDR3 covers 14 residues. CDR1 SGHTA and CDR2 FQGNSA come from the germline V gene. Sequencing was performed with immunoSEQ multiplex PCR; in TCRdb, only in-frame clones are kept and a portion is missing. The data show more than 90,000 clones, roughly 96% seen once. Specimen: T cells isolated from PBMCs. The chain has TRBV7-2 and TRBJ2-1; 9 bases align to TRBD2. The receptor's source is a human donor in good health. As DNA, the CDR3 is TGTGCCAGCAGCTTAGTTCCTAGCGGGGTTGAGCAGTTCTTC. It specifies CASSLVPSGVEQFF.